The T cell receptor (beta chain) described here comes from a study of T cells in Graves' hyperthyroidism and ophthalmopathy. Amplified TCR beta CDR3 regions derived from RNA transcripts. The study used the HTBI primer set for a first-round RT-PCR of the TCR CDR3. TCRdb reanalysed the multiplex PCR reads using MiXCR and keeps one entry per CDR3 protein. This table holds about 610,000 distinct CDR3 sequences, more than 45% found once. Diagnosis of hyperthyroidism was new in patients aged 18 to 65, and its duration was under 2 months. Patients having uncontrolled infection, another autoimmune disease, pregnancy or lactation were not included. V was cut by 0 bases and J by 5 bases, with 23 bases left in between. Germline V gene sequence: CDR1 SGHDT, CDR2 YYEEEE. The CDR3 is 18 amino acids. Study-wide points: Clonotypes that were expanded in thyroid above 0.001 mostly appeared in blood too. Median prediction lead before ophthalmopathy onset was 6.5 months with the model.

A note on this clonotype: Its antigen is still unknown.

The sample was peripheral blood or thyroid tissue (not recorded which). This clonotype was obtained from a young woman with Graves' hyperthyroidism. This chain links TRBV5-6 with TRBJ2-5; the D gene is possibly TRBD1 (5 bases). CDR3 amino acids: CASSLASDSAGSEETQYF. CDR3 bases: TGTGCCAGCAGCTTGGCGTCCGACAGTGCTGGAAGTGAGGAGACCCAGTACTTC.